One and the same sample provided the 5 T cell receptor beta chains below, sequenced in a study of PD-1 blockade in classical Hodgkin lymphoma. Clones were read by immunoSEQ multiplex PCR, and TCRdb kept only the in-frame ones, dropping some. The data hold 15,000 or so clones, with 83% observed a single time. Every patient had relapsed following autologous stem cell transplantation, and cohorts differed in brentuximab vedotin exposure. This specimen consisted of peripheral blood mononuclear cells (PBMCs), obtained before the second cycle of nivolumab. The receptors come from a human donor with classical Hodgkin lymphoma.

This chain joins TRBV6-5 and TRBJ2-5; no definite D call. V lost 2 bases and J 5 bases, leaving 9 bases between the germline ends. Germline CDR1 and CDR2: MNHEY and SVGAGI. The CDR3 contains 13 residues. In DNA form, the CDR3 reads TGTGCCAGCAGTTACCGCCACGGCGAGACCCAGTACTTC. Translation gives CASSYRHGETQYF.

V gene TRBV18 combines with J gene TRBJ2-1, with TRBD2 identical over 10 bases. Trimming cost V 0 bases and J 8 bases; bases outside gene matches: 13. CDR1 KGHSH and CDR2 LQKENI come from the germline V gene. The CDR3 is 18 amino acids. The CDR3 coding sequence is TGTGCCAGCTCACCACCGAGTGGGCTAGCGGGGGCCGGGGATGAGCAGTTCTTC. Protein sequence: CASSPPSGLAGAGDEQFF. The full variable domain, in which reference TRBV18 and TRBJ2-1 provide the parts outside the CDR3, is NAGVMQNPRHLVRRRGQEARLRCSPMKGHSHVYWYRQLPEEGLKFMVYLQKENIIDESGMPKERFSAEFPKEGPSILRIQQVVRGDSAAYFCASSPPSGLAGAGDEQFFGPGTRLTVL.

This clone was detected only a few times. The rearrangement uses TRBV9 and TRBJ2-3; 7 bases align to TRBD2. V dropped 4 bases and J dropped 2; count of bases not matched to a gene: 4. This CDR3 comprises 14 residues. Germline assignment: CDR1 SGDLS and CDR2 YYNGEE. The CDR3 nucleotides read TGTGCCAGCAGCTGGGGGGGAGCCACAGATACGCAGTATTTT. Translation gives CASSWGGATDTQYF.

The V call is TRBV7-2, the J call TRBJ2-1; D gene uncertain. CDR1 SGHTA and CDR2 FQGNSA come from the germline V gene. The CDR3 runs to 15 residues. V dropped 1 base and J dropped 2 bases, with 9 bases sitting between them. The CDR3: CASSLVARTYNEQFF. As DNA, the CDR3 is TGTGCCAGCAGCTTAGTCGCCCGTACCTACAATGAGCAGTTCTTC.

This chain uses TRBV7-9 with TRBJ1-2, with unresolved D. Trimming shortened V by 1 base and J by 0 bases, and 9 bases separated the two germline ends. In germline, CDR1 is SEHNR, CDR2 FQNEAQ (reference sequence). The CDR3 length is 15 residues. In DNA form, the CDR3 reads TGTGCCAGCAGCTTAGTAGTAGCAACTAACTATGGCTACACCTTC. Protein sequence: CASSLVVATNYGYTF.